The 13 T cell receptor beta chains given below trace back to one sample, sequenced in a study of control samples from healthy donors and cancer patients (dated by TCRdb to 2020 to 2021). The library was obtained by the immunoSEQ multiplex PCR assay. In its TCRdb copy, this immuneACCESS table keeps in-frame sequences only and misses some clones. Where compared with another copy, unresolved V genes explain less than half of these, and the others have no known cause. This sample comprises 130,000 or so clones, over 75% of them detected only once. More than 2.5% of the sample lies in the top ten. The source material was blood. The receptors derive from a man aged 50 or older in good health.

The chain carries TRBV19 and TRBJ2-2, with 8 bases fitting TRBD1. Germline lookup yields CDR1 LNHDA and CDR2 SQIVND (reference sequence). Germline trimming cut 6 bases from V and 5 bases from J; bases unmatched to any gene: 11. The CDR3 extends over 16 amino acids. The CDR3 loop is CASRKSGTGGTGELFF. The CDR3 coding sequence is TGTGCCAGTAGAAAATCCGGGACAGGAGGGACCGGGGAGCTGTTTTTT.

The chain joins TRBV27 to TRBJ2-1; no clear D. Germline CDR1 reads MNHEY; CDR2 reads SMNVEV (reference sequence). Trimming removed 3 bases from V and 9 bases from J, with 6 bases in between. The CDR3 is 11 amino acids. The CDR3 coding sequence is TGTGCCAGCAGTTTCCGGACTGAGCAGTTCTTC. Protein: CASSFRTEQFF.

The CDR3 is CSARDEGEAFF. DNA of the CDR3: TGCAGTGCTAGAGATGAAGGTGAAGCTTTCTTT. The V and J genes are TRBV20-1 and TRBJ1-1; D is uncertain. Between the trimmed V and J ends, which lost 0 bases and 7 bases, there was a span of 6 bases. This CDR3 contains 11 residues. CDR1 is DFQATT and CDR2 is SNEGSKA in the germline V gene (reference sequence).

This clone was counted a few times. V gene TRBV4-2 combines with J gene TRBJ2-6, with D possibly matching TRBD1 (5 bases). V lost 4 bases and J lost 0, with 13 bases in between. This CDR3 spans 17 amino acids. Germline V gene data show CDR1 as LGHNA and CDR2 as YNFKEQ. Here the CDR3 reads CASSPAGLSSGANVLTF. The DNA for the CDR3 is TGTGCCAGCAGCCCAGCAGGGCTAAGCTCTGGGGCCAACGTCCTGACTTTC.

V gene TRBV5-1 combines with J gene TRBJ1-3; D may be TRBD1 (5 bases). The CDR3 is 18 residues long. The V gene lost 4 bases and the J gene lost 4 bases, with 24 bases spanning the gap. Germline CDR1 SGHRS, CDR2 YFSETQ. The CDR3 is CASSQQPTGWAGGNTIYF. The CDR3, as DNA: TGCGCCAGCAGCCAACAACCTACAGGTTGGGCGGGAGGAAACACCATATATTTT.

This clone was detected once. This chain links TRBV10-3 with TRBJ2-2, with D perhaps matching TRBD2 (5 bases). The CDR3 totals 13 residues. V shed 11 bases and J shed 1 base, with 11 bases lying between them. Per germline, CDR1 ENHRY and CDR2 SYGVKD. The CDR3 DNA is TGTGCCTCCAGGACTGTGAACACCGGGGAGCTGTTTTTT. Amino acid sequence: CASRTVNTGELFF.

This chain uses TRBV16 with TRBJ2-7; 8 bases match TRBD1. The CDR3 length is 14 residues. With V trimmed by 4 bases and J by 2 bases, 4 bases remained unmatched. Germline CDR1 and CDR2: KGHSY and FQNENV. CDR3: CASSLRTGTYEQYF. As DNA, the CDR3 is TGTGCCAGCAGCCTTAGGACAGGGACCTACGAGCAGTACTTC. The full variable domain, rest sourced from reference TRBV16 and TRBJ2-7, is GEEVAQTPKHLVRGEGQKAKLYCAPIKGHSYVFWYQQVLKNEFKFLISFQNENVFDETGMPKERFSAKCLPNSPCSLEIQATKLEDSAVYFCASSLRTGTYEQYFGPGTRLTVT.

This chain links TRBV2 with TRBJ1-3; no clear D. Germline values: CDR1 SNHLY, CDR2 FYNNEI. Trimming shortened V by 5 bases and J by 7 bases, and 15 bases separated the two germline ends. The CDR3 contains 14 residues. This CDR3 is CASSNLLGKNTIYF. The CDR3 bases are TGTGCCAGCAGTAACCTACTGGGGAAGAACACCATATATTTT. Full variable domain (outside the CDR3, taken from reference TRBV2 and TRBJ1-3): EPEVTQTPSHQVTQMGQEVILRCVPISNHLYFYWYRQILGQKVEFLVSFYNNEISEKSEIFDDQFSVERPDGSNFTLKIRSTKLEDSAMYFCASSNLLGKNTIYFGEGSWLTVV.

This rearrangement joins TRBV7-6 to TRBJ2-3; 11 bases line up with TRBD2. Germline loops: CDR1 SGHVS, CDR2 FNYEAQ. V lost 6 bases to trimming and J lost 1 base; unmatched junction nucleotides: 6. CDR3 length equals 16 residues. The CDR3, as DNA: TGTGCCAGCAGACCACTAGCGGGGGCGGGCACAGATACGCAGTATTTT. Its translation is CASRPLAGAGTDTQYF. Looking up the rest from reference TRBV7-6 and TRBJ2-3 gives the full variable domain: GAGVSQSPRYKVTKRGQDVALRCDPISGHVSLYWYRQALGQGPEFLTYFNYEAQQDKSGLPNDRFSAERPEGSISTLTIQRTEQRDSAMYRCASRPLAGAGTDTQYFGPGTRLTVL.

There are a few counts of this clone. V gene TRBV28 combines with J gene TRBJ1-5, with no clear D. V shed 3 bases and J shed 6 bases, with 12 bases lying between them. The germline gives CDR1 MDHEN, CDR2 SYDVKM. The CDR3 contains 14 residues. The CDR3 sequence is CASSFRSRGQPQHF. The CDR3 DNA is TGTGCCAGCAGTTTCCGAAGCCGCGGTCAGCCCCAGCATTTT.

This chain links TRBV6-5 with TRBJ1-1; no clear D. CDR1 is MNHEY, CDR2 SVGAGI, per germline. The V end lost 9 bases, the J end lost 1 base, and 6 bases lay between the germline ends. The CDR3 loop spans 11 amino acids. This CDR3 reads CASAGNTEAFF. The CDR3 bases are TGTGCCAGTGCGGGGAACACTGAAGCTTTCTTT.

The chain combines TRBV7-9 with TRBJ2-7; D possibly corresponds to TRBD2 (5 bases). CDR3 length: 13 residues. V was cut by 5 bases and J by 2 bases, with 10 bases left in between. The V gene's germline CDR1 is SEHNR and CDR2 FQNEAQ (reference sequence). As DNA, the CDR3 is TGTGCCAGCAGCCCGCCCGGGGCCTACGAGCAGTACTTC. Protein product: CASSPPGAYEQYF.

The chain recombines TRBV7-2 with TRBJ1-1; D gene ambiguous. Between the trimmed V and J ends, which lost 5 bases and 0 bases, there was a span of 7 bases. Germline CDR1 reads SGHTA; CDR2 reads FQGNSA. The CDR3 totals 13 residues. The CDR3 coding sequence is TGTGCCAGCAGCACTTACTTGAACACTGAAGCTTTCTTT. It specifies CASSTYLNTEAFF. Supplemented by reference TRBV7-2 and TRBJ1-1, the full variable domain reads GAGVSQSPSNKVTEKGKDVELRCDPISGHTALYWYRQSLGQGLEFLIYFQGNSAPDKSGLPSDRFSAERTGGSVSTLTIQRTQQEDSAVYLCASSTYLNTEAFFGQGTRLTVV.